This entry lists 14 T cell receptor beta chains sequenced from one sample in a study of cytomegalovirus exposure and HLA in healthy donors. This PCR relied on a set of 60 Vbeta primers and 13 Jbeta primers. The protocol was immunoSEQ multiplex PCR, while the TCRdb copy is restricted to in-frame clones and leaves out a portion. The data hold about 130,000 clones, with about 68% observed a single time. Sequencing used PBMCs. All receptors come from a man aged 40-49 years in good health and CMV-seropositive.

The chain links TRBV6-6 to TRBJ1-5, with D tentatively TRBD1 (5 bases). The CDR3 covers 15 residues. CDR1 is MNHNY and CDR2 is SVGAGI in the germline V gene (reference sequence). The germline V and J ends were trimmed by 7 bases and 5 bases, with 18 bases remaining between them. The CDR3, as DNA: TGTGCCAGCACCAAAGAGGCAGGGATACATCAGCCCCAGCATTTT. Translation: CASTKEAGIHQPQHF.

V and J are TRBV21-1 and TRBJ1-5; TRBD1 is taken as the D call from the table, unchecked against the DNA. TRBV21-1 is a known pseudogene. CDR3 size: 16 residues. CDR3 DNA sequence: TGTGCCAGCAGCAAAGTGCAGCAGGGGGTGGGTCAGCCCCAGCATTTT. Amino acids: CASSKVQQGVGQPQHF.

This clone was detected only a few times. J is TRBJ2-2 and V is TRBV7-2, with 7 nucleotides matching TRBD1. Losses at the gene ends were 1 base for V and 3 bases for J; bases not matched to a gene: 2. Looked up from germline, CDR1 is SGHTA and CDR2 is FQGNSA. The CDR3 has 15 residues. In DNA form, the CDR3 reads TGTGCCAGCAGCTTAGGCGGACAGGACACCGGGGAGCTGTTTTTT. Protein: CASSLGGQDTGELFF.

The rearrangement uses TRBV9 and TRBJ2-3, with 7 bases matching TRBD2. The germline V gene encodes CDR1 SGDLS and CDR2 YYNGEE. After removal of 4 bases from V and 6 bases from J, the junction contained 8 bases not matched to a gene. The CDR3 contains 14 residues. Written as DNA, the CDR3 is TGTGCCAGCAGCCTACTGGGGGGGAGCGATACGCAGTATTTT. It encodes CASSLLGGSDTQYF.

This sequence joins TRBV28 and TRBJ2-7, with a possible D match to TRBD2 (6 bases). CDR3 length equals 12 residues. Trimming removed 3 bases at V and 10 bases at J, with 13 bases between. Germline V gene sequence: CDR1 MDHEN, CDR2 SYDVKM. The CDR3 protein is CASSFLSGLQYF. CDR3 sequence (DNA): TGTGCCAGCAGTTTCCTCTCGGGACTCCAGTACTTC.

The CDR3: CASSLSQGADTF. CDR3 nucleotides: TGTGCCAGCAGCTTGTCACAGGGGGCTGACACCTTC. V gene TRBV7-2 combines with J gene TRBJ1-2, with 9 positions matching TRBD1. CDR1 is SGHTA, CDR2 FQGNSA, per germline. This CDR3 has 12 amino acids. J lost 12 bases, V lost 3 bases, and 5 bases had no gene match.

The V gene is TRBV20-1, the J gene TRBJ1-5; D unclear. Germline assignment: CDR1 DFQATT and CDR2 SNEGSKA (reference sequence). The germline V and J ends were trimmed by 7 bases and 4 bases, with 8 bases remaining between them. The CDR3 extends over 11 amino acids. Here the CDR3 DNA reads TGCAGTGTAAAATCGAATCAGCCCCAGCATTTT. It encodes CSVKSNQPQHF.

The V gene is TRBV7-8, the J gene TRBJ1-6, with a weak D call TRBD1 (5 bases). The germline V and J ends were trimmed by 1 base and 7 bases, with 8 bases remaining between them. CDR3 length equals 14 residues. CDR1 and CDR2 from the germline V gene are SGHVS and FQNEAQ. As DNA, the CDR3 is TGTGCCAGCAGCTTAGAAGGGGCGAATTCACCCCTCCACTTT. It translates to CASSLEGANSPLHF.

This clone was observed a single time. The chain has TRBV30 and TRBJ2-1, with 7 bases fitting TRBD1. V trimming: 3 bases; J trimming: 9 bases; junction bases outside the gene matches: 11. The CDR3 length is 14 residues. Per germline, CDR1 GTSNPN and CDR2 SVGIG (reference sequence). CDR3 nucleotide sequence: TGTGCCTGGAGGGAGACAGGGATCCTAGGTGAGCAGTTCTTC. This gives the protein CAWRETGILGEQFF.

The chain uses TRBV30 and TRBJ1-2; possibly TRBD1 for D (6 bases). Germline V gives CDR1 GTSNPN, CDR2 SVGIG (reference sequence). Trimming shortened V by 8 bases and J by 4 bases, and 17 bases separated the two germline ends. The CDR3 loop spans 13 amino acids. CDR3: CAGHDRLFYGYTF. The CDR3, as DNA: TGTGCCGGCCATGACAGGTTATTCTATGGCTACACCTTC.

This clone showed up just once. V usage is TRBV6-6 and J usage is TRBJ1-1; 9 bases line up with TRBD1. This CDR3 is built from 15 residues. The J segment lost 5 bases and the V segment lost 0 bases, leaving 4 bases of the junction unmatched. From germline, CDR1 is MNHNY and CDR2 SVGAGI (reference sequence). CDR3: CASSYSQGARTEAFF. CDR3 coding DNA: TGTGCCAGCAGTTACTCACAGGGGGCGCGAACTGAAGCTTTCTTT.

This clone turned up a few times. This chain connects TRBV18 to TRBJ1-2, with 7 positions matching TRBD1. V was pared by 2 bases and J by 0 bases, with 6 bases of the junction left unmatched. This CDR3 spans 16 amino acids. The germline V gene encodes CDR1 KGHSH and CDR2 LQKENI. CDR3 region: CASSPRTGQTNYGYTF. The CDR3 bases are TGTGCCAGCTCACCAAGAACGGGACAGACTAACTATGGCTACACCTTC.

This chain uses TRBV27 with TRBJ2-7; 9 bases are shared with TRBD2. The CDR3 has 15 residues. Germline loops: CDR1 MNHEY, CDR2 SMNVEV (reference sequence). The J segment lost 5 bases and the V segment lost 2 bases, leaving 7 bases of the junction unmatched. DNA for the CDR3: TGTGCCAGCAGTTTAATTAGCGGGAGTATCAACGAGCAGTACTTC. It codes for CASSLISGSINEQYF.

This clone showed up just once. The chain links TRBV2 to TRBJ2-1, with no clear D. Germline-derived CDR1 and CDR2 are SNHLY and FYNNEI. The CDR3 has 11 amino acids. Trimming shortened V by 7 bases and J by 5 bases, and 6 bases separated the two germline ends. The CDR3 here is CASTKDNEQFF. CDR3 coding DNA: TGTGCCAGCACTAAAGACAATGAGCAGTTCTTC.